This T cell receptor beta chain appears in the sequencing data of a study of blood T cells in healthy people across ages (dated by TCRdb to the mid-2010s). As for the study more broadly: In model experiments, template switching captured about one uniquely barcoded TCR beta cDNA molecule for every two T cells. To track age-related changes in TCR beta repertoire diversity, the study relied on deep sequencing normalized with unique cDNA molecular identifiers. Four age groups were formed from the donors: young (average about 17 years), middle-aged (around 39), aged (under 70) and long-lived (roughly 81). To avoid experimental bias, donors of different ages were spread randomly across the sequencing lanes. For two donors (one aged 18 to 30 and one aged 80 or older), the study analyzed two additional independent replicas of 1 million unique cDNA reads from the same blood draw.

As to this clonotype: Its antigen is currently not known. It has no much larger one-base neighbor in the sample; base qualities were not kept.

The library was made by 5' RACE. The sequencer listed for this sample is Illumina HiSeq 2500. A second PCR of about 6 to 11 cycles was performed with a sample-barcoded 5' primer and a J-beta primer mix. A unique molecular identifier was introduced onto each TCR beta cDNA molecule by a template-switch 5' adaptor carrying 12 random nucleotides. At least 2.5 million CDR3-containing paired-end reads were obtained from each sample. First-strand cDNA was synthesized from all RNA with the Mint cDNA synthesis kit, primed by a TRBC-specific oligonucleotide. Following uracil-DNA glycosylase treatment, a first 18-cycle PCR with universal primers M1SS and BC2_uni_R was performed on all cDNA. Regarding the original processing steps: Each sample was normalized by randomly selecting 1 million high-quality reads, each carrying a distinct molecular identifier. Instead of being binned into consensus sequences, reads that shared molecular identifiers were thrown out. MiTCR, set to a Q25 quality threshold and the strictest error-elimination algorithm, was used for CDR3 identification, clonotype clustering and error correction. A nonparametric unseen species model with Euler transformation was used to estimate a lower bound on total TCR beta diversity. Through fastp at Q25 and MiXCR, TCRdb rebuilt clones from the public reads, retaining in-frame beta chains. Rows merge per CDR3 protein into single entries with the most common DNA and genes. TCRdb, rather than the study authors, made the V and J calls. The sample has about 700,000 distinct CDR3 sequences on record, 32% of them singletons. The ten largest make up approximately 15% of the sample.

The CDR3 measures 16 amino acids from cysteine to phenylalanine. The only DNA kept is the CDR3, 48 bases in frame from the first base. Relative to germline, V is missing 1 base and J is missing 3 bases, with 10 bases of the junction outside any gene match. Sequences DFQATT (CDR1) and SNEGSKA (CDR2) are obtained from the germline V gene (reference sequence). The roughly 37 donors, aged roughly 6 to 100 years, were systemically healthy Caucasian individuals from Russia. Ten milliliters of peripheral blood were drawn from each donor into EDTA-treated Vacutainer tubes. Ficoll-Paque density-gradient centrifugation was used to isolate PBMCs, with at least 6.5 million per sample. Total RNA, at least 6 micrograms per sample, was extracted from PBMCs with Trizol reagent. For every donor, an aliquot of PBMCs went through flow cytometry to measure the percentages of naive CD45RAhigh/CD27high T cells. The study at large found these results: Estimates of total diversity based on one million sequenced T cells were considered lower bounds and underestimates. Compared with the aged group, the long-lived group had more naive CD4+ T cells, fewer expanded clones and increased TCR diversity, a pattern suggesting age selection. Observed TCR beta diversity per million T cells fell roughly linearly with age, and a significant reduction was already apparent by age approximately 40. Conclusive comparison of naive and antigen-experienced compartments was prevented by the profiling of bulk unsorted PBMCs. The percentage of naive T cells measured by flow cytometry correlated strongly with observed TCR beta diversity. Because the CMV infection status of the donors was unknown, age-related changes in expanded clonotypes may potentially have been confounded.

This receptor was taken from a woman aged 80 or older in good health. Donor details come from another sample of the same person, matched by shared clones. The chain employs TRBV20-1 and TRBJ1-1, with 8 bases matching TRBD1. The sample comprised blood. Read as DNA, the sequence is TGCAGTGCTAGAGCGTCACAGGGGGGTTTGTACACTGAAGCTTTCTTT. This codes for CSARASQGGLYTEAFF.